This T cell receptor beta chain emerged from a study of shared clonotypes between healthy human individuals. Notes on the study in general: Approximately 4.9% of naive CD4 clonotypes were shared across a few donors. Represented diversity, genetic and exposure-history alike, was limited by few donors. Measured sharing among donors was expected to vary with sequencing depth.

Authors' data handling: Filtering differed since immunoSEQ provided only junctions, with no quality scores. Data came from immunoSEQ multiplex PCR; TCRdb stores just in-frame clones and leaves some out. That table is the source of V, J and clone size, and D and trimming were worked out from the DNA. Of over 700,000 clones listed, 55% to 75% are singletons. The CDR3 is 11 amino acids. The V end was cut by 6 bases, the J end by 2 bases, with 4 bases between. Looked up from germline, CDR1 is PRHDT and CDR2 is FYEKMQ (reference sequence). This clone was observed a single time. The antigen remains unidentified. One base away lies a much larger clone, so this may be a sequencing read error.

Sequenced input: memory CD4+ T cells sorted from blood. Subset noted: CD45RA-negative fraction. This TCR came from a woman under 40 in good health. This chain uses TRBV13 with TRBJ2-5; D is unclear. This CDR3 reads CASRKQETQYF. The DNA of the CDR3 is TGTGCCAGCAGAAAACAAGAGACCCAGTACTTC.